This entry describes one TCR beta chain. The table came from immunoSEQ multiplex PCR; TCRdb's copy has only in-frame clones and leaves some out. The data contain some 150,000 clones, approximately 90% of them singletons. These data originate in a study of blood T cell repertoires in COVID-19. Germline V gives CDR1 KGHSH, CDR2 LQKENI. CDR3 length: 13 amino acids. The V and J ends lost 6 bases and 5 bases respectively, with 13 bases between them. The genes are TRBV18 and TRBJ1-1; a possible D gene is TRBD1 (5 bases). The TCR was taken from an older woman with acute or convalescent COVID-19. Specimen: peripheral blood. The CDR3 nucleotides read TGTGCCAGCTCTCTCGCGGGGGAGACTGAAGCTTTCTTT. Translation gives CASSLAGETEAFF.